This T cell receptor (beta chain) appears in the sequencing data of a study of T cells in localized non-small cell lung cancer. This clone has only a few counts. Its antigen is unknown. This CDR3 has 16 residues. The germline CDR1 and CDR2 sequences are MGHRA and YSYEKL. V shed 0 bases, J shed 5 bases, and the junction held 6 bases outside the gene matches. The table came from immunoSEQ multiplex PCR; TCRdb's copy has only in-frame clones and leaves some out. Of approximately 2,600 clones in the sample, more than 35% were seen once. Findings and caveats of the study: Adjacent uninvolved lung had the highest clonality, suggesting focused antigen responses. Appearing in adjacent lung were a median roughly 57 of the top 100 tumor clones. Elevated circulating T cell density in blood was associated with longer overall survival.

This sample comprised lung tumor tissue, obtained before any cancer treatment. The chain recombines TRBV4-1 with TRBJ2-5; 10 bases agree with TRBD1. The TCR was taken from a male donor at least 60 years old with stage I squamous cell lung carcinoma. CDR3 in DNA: TGCGCCAGCAGCCAAGAACCTGGGACAGGGGATGAGACCCAGTACTTC. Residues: CASSQEPGTGDETQYF.